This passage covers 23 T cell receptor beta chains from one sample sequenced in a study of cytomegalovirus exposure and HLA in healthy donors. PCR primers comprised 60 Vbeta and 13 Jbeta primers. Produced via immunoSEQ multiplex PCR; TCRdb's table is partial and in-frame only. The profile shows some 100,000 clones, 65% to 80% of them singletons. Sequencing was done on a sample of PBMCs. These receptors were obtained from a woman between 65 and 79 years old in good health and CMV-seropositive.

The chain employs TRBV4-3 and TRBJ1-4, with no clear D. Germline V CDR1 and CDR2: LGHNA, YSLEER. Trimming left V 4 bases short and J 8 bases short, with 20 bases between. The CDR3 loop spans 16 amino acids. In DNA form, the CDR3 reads TGCGCCAGCAGCCTACGCGGGCAGGCAAGTGGCGAAAAACTGTTTTTT. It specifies CASSLRGQASGEKLFF.

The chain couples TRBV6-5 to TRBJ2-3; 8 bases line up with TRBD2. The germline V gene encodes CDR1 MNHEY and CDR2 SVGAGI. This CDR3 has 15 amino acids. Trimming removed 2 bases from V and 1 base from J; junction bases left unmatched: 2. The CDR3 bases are TGTGCCAGCAGTTACAAGACTAGCGGCACAGATACGCAGTATTTT. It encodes CASSYKTSGTDTQYF.

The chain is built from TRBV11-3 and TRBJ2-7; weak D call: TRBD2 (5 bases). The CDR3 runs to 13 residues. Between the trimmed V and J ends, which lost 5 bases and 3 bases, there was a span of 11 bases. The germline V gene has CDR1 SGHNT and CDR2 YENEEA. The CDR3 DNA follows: TGTGCCAGCAGCCGCGGTGGACTCTACGAGCAGTACTTC. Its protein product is CASSRGGLYEQYF.

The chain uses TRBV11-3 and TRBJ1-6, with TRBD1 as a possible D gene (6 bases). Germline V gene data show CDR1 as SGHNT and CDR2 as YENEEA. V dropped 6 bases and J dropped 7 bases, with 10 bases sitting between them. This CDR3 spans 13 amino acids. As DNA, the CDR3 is TGTGCCAGCAGTACTGGACAGAATTCACCCCTCCACTTT. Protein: CASSTGQNSPLHF.

The CDR3 sequence: CASTHTAVAYNEQFF. As DNA, the CDR3 is TGTGCCAGCACCCATACAGCTGTAGCCTACAATGAGCAGTTCTTC. V is TRBV7-9 and J is TRBJ2-1, with unresolved D. The germline V and J ends were trimmed by 7 bases and 2 bases, with 15 bases remaining between them. CDR3 length equals 15 residues. Germline V gene data show CDR1 as SEHNR and CDR2 as FQNEAQ (reference sequence).

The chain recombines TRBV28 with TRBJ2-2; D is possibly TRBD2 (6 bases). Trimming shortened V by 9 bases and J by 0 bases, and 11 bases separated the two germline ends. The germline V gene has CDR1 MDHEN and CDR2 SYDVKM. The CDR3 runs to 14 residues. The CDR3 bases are TGTGCCAGTGCTCGGGGGACGAACACCGGGGAGCTGTTTTTT. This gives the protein CASARGTNTGELFF. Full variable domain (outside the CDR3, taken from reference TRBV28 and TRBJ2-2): DVKVTQSSRYLVKRTGEKVFLECVQDMDHENMFWYRQDPGLGLRLIYFSYDVKMKEKGDIPEGYSVSREKKERFSLILESASTNQTSMYLCASARGTNTGELFFGEGSRLTVL.

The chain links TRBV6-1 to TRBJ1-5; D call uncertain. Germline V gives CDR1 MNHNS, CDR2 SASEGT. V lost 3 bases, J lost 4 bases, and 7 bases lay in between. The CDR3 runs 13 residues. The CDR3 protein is CASSEGLNQPQHF. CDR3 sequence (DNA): TGTGCCAGCAGTGAGGGCCTTAATCAGCCCCAGCATTTT.

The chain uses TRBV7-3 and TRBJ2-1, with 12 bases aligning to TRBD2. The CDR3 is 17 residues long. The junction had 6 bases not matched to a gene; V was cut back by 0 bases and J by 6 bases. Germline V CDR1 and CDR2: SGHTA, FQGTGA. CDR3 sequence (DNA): TGTGCCAGCAGCTTAACGGCTAGCGGGAGGGAGGGCAATGAGCAGTTCTTC. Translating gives CASSLTASGREGNEQFF.

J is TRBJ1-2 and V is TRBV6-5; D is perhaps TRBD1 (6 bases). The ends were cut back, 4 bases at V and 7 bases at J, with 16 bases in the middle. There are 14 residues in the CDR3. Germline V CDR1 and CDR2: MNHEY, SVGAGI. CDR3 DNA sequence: TGTGCCAGCAGTTCTCGCGGGGGGGCGTCTGGCTACACCTTC. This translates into CASSSRGGASGYTF.

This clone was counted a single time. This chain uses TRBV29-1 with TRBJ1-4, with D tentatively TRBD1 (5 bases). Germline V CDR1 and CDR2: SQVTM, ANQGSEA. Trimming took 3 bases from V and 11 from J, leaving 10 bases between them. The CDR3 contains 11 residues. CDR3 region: CSVDSGWKLFF. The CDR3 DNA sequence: TGCAGCGTTGATTCAGGGTGGAAACTGTTTTTT.

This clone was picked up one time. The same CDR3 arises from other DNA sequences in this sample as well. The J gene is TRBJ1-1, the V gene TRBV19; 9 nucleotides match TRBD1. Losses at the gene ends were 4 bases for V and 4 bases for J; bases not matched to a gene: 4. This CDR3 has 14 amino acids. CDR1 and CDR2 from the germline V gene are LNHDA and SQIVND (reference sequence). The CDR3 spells CASSTGQGSTEAFF. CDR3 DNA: TGTGCCAGTAGTACCGGACAGGGGAGCACTGAAGCTTTCTTT.

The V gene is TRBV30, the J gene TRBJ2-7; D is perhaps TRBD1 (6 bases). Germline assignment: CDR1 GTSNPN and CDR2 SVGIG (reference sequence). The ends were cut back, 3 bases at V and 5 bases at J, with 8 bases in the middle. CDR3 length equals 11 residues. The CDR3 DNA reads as TGTGCCTGGAGGCACAGGGACGAGCAGTACTTC. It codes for CAWRHRDEQYF.

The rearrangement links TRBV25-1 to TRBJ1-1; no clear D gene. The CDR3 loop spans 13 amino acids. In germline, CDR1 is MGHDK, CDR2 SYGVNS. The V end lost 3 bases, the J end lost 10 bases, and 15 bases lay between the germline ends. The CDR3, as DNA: TGTGCCAGCAGTGATCACATACTACTAGGAGCTTTCTTT. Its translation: CASSDHILLGAFF.

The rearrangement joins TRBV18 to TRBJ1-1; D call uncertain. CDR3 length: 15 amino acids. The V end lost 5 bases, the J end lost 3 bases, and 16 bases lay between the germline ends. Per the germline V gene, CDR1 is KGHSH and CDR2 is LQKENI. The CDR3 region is CASSSLSTPDTEAFF. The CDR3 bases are TGTGCCAGCTCAAGCCTATCCACCCCGGACACTGAAGCTTTCTTT.

The CDR3 reads CAISGRDREVGQPQHF. The DNA for the CDR3 is TGTGCCATCAGTGGACGAGACAGGGAAGTCGGCCAGCCCCAGCATTTT. The chain carries TRBV10-3 and TRBJ1-5; 7 bases align to TRBD1. This CDR3 has 16 amino acids. Germline values: CDR1 ENHRY, CDR2 SYGVKD. With V trimmed by 4 bases and J by 7 bases, 13 bases remained unmatched.

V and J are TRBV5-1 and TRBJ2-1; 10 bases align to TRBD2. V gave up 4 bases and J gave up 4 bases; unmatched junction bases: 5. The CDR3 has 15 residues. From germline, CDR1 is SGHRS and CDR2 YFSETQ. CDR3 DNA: TGCGCCAGCAGCCTAGCGGGAGCTGAATACAATGAGCAGTTCTTC. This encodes CASSLAGAEYNEQFF.

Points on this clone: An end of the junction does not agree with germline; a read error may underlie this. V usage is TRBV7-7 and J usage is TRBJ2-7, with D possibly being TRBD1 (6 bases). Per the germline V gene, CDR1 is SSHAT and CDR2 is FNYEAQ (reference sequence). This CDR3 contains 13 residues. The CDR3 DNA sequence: TGTGCTAGCAGCCGGGACATCGGACTCGAGCAGTACTTC. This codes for CASSRDIGLEQYF.

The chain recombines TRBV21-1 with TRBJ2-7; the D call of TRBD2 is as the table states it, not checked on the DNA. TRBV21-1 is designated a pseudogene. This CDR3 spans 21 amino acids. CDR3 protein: CASSNPRTGFGLAGGDYEQYF. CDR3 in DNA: TGTGCCAGCAGCAACCCCAGGACAGGTTTCGGACTAGCGGGGGGCGACTACGAGCAGTACTTC.

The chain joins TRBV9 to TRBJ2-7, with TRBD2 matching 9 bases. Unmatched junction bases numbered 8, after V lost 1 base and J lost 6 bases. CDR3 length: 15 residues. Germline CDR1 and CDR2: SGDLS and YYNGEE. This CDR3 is CASSVTASGTSEQYF. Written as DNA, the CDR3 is TGTGCCAGCAGCGTAACGGCTAGCGGGACCTCCGAGCAGTACTTC.

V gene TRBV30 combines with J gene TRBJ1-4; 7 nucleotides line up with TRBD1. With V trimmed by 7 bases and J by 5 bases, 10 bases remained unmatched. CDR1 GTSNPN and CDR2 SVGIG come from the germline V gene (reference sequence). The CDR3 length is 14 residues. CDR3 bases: TGTGCCTCCGCGGTAGGGGGCCAAAATGAAAAACTGTTTTTT. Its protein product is CASAVGGQNEKLFF.

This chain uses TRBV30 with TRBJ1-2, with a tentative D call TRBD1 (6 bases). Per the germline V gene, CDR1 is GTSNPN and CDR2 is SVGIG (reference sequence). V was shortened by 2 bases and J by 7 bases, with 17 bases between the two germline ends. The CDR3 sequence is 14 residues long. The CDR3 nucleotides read TGTGCCTGGAGTATGACCCAGGGGTCCTCTGGCTACACCTTC. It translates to CAWSMTQGSSGYTF.

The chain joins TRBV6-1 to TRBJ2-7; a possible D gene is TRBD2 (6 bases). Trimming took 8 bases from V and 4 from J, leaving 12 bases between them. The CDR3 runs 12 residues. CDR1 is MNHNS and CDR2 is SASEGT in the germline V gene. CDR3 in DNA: TGTGCCAGCCTAGCGAGGGCTTACGAGCAGTACTTC. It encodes CASLARAYEQYF.

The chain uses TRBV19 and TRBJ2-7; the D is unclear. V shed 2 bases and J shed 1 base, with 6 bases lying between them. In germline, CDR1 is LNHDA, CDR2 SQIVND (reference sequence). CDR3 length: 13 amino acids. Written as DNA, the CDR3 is TGTGCCAGTAGTATAACTTTATCCTACGAGCAGTACTTC. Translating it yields CASSITLSYEQYF.